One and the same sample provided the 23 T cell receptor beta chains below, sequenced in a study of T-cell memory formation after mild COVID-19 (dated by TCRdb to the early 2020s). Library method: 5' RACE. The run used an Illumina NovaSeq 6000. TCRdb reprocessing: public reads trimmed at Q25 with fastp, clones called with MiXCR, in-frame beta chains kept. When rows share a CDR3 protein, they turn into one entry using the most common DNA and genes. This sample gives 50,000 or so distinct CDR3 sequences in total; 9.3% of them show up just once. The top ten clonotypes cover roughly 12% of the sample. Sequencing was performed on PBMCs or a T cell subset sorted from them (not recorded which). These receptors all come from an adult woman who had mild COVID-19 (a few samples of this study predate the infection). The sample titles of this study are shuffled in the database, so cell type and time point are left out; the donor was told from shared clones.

The CDR3 DNA sequence: TGTGCCACCAGTCGGGGCTCTGGAAACACCATATATTTT. Translated, it gives CATSRGSGNTIYF. V usage is TRBV24-1 and J usage is TRBJ1-3, with no clear D. The length of the CDR3 is 13 residues. Per germline, CDR1 KGHDR and CDR2 SFDVKD. With 6 bases removed from V and 0 bases from J, the gap between germline ends came to 5 bases.

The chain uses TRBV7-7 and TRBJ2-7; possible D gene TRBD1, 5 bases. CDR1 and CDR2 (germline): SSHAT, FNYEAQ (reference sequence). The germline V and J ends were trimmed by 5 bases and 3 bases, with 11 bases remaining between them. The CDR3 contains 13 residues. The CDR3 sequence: CASSTGLYYEQYF. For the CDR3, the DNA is TGTGCCAGCAGCACAGGATTATACTACGAGCAGTACTTC.

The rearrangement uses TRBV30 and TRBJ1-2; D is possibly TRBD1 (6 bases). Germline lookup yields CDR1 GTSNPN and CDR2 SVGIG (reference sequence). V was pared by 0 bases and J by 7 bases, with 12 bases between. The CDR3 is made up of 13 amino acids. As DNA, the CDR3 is TGTGCCTGGAGTGTTCCGGGACACGCTGGCTACACCTTC. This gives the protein CAWSVPGHAGYTF.

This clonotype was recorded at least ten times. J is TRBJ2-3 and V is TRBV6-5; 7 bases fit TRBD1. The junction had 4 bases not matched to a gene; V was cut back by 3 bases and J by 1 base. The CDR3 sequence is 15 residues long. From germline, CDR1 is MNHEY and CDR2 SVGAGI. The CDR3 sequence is CASSYGRGRTDTQYF. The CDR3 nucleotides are TGTGCCAGCAGTTATGGAAGGGGGCGCACAGATACGCAGTATTTT.

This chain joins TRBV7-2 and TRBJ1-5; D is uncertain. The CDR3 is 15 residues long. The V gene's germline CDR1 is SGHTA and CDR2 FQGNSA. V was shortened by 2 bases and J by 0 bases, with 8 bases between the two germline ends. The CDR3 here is CASSLTGLSNQPQHF. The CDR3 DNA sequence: TGTGCCAGCAGCTTAACCGGTCTTAGCAATCAGCCCCAGCATTTT. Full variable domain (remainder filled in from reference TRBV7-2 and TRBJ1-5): GAGVSQSPSNKVTEKGKDVELRCDPISGHTALYWYRQSLGQGLEFLIYFQGNSAPDKSGLPSDRFSAERTGGSVSTLTIQRTQQEDSAVYLCASSLTGLSNQPQHFGDGTRLSIL.

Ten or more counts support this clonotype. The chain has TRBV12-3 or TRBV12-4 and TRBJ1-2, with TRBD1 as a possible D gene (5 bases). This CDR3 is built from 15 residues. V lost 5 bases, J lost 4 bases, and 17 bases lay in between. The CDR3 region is CASSRVRDAFYGYTF. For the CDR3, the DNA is TGTGCCAGCAGTCGTGTCCGGGACGCTTTCTATGGCTACACCTTC.

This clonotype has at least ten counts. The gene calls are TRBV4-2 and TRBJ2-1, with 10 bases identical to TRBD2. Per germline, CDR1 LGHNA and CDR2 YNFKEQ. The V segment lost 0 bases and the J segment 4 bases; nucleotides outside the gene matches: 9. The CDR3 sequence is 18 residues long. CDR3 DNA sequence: TGTGCCAGCAGCCAAGAGCCAGCGGGGGGGCCCGATTACAATGAGCAGTTCTTC. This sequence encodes CASSQEPAGGPDYNEQFF.

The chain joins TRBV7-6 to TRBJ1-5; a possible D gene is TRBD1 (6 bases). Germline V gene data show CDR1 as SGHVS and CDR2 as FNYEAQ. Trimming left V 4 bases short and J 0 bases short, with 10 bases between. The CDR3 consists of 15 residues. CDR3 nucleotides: TGTGCCAGCAGCTCCGGCAGGGGTAGCAATCAGCCCCAGCATTTT. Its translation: CASSSGRGSNQPQHF.

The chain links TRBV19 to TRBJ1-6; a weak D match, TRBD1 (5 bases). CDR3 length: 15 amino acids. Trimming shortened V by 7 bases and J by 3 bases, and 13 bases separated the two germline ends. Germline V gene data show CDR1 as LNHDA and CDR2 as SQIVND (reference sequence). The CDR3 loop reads CASNSGTLYNSPLHF. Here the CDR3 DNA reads TGTGCCAGTAACTCCGGGACTCTCTATAATTCACCCCTCCACTTT.

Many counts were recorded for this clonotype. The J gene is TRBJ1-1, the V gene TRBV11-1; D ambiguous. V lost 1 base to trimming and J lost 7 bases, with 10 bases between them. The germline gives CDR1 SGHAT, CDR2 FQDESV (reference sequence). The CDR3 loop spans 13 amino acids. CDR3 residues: CASSLGAPYEAFF. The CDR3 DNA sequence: TGTGCCAGCAGCTTAGGCGCCCCGTATGAAGCTTTCTTT.

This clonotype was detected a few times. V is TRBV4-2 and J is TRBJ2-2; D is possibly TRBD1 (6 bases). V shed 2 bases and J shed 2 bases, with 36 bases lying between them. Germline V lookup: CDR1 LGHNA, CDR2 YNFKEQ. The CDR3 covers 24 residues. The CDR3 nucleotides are TGTGCCAGCAGCCAAATTCGTCTTTTCCAGGGGATGGGGGTTGCGGGCACAAACACCGGGGAGCTGTTTTTT. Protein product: CASSQIRLFQGMGVAGTNTGELFF.

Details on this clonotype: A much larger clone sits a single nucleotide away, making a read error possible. The CDR3 loop reads CASSKRAGAGPDTQYF. The DNA of the CDR3 is TGTGCCAGCAGCAAACGAGCGGGGGCGGGTCCAGATACGCAGTATTTT. The rearrangement uses TRBV11-2 and TRBJ2-3, with TRBD2 matching over 8 bases. V dropped 5 bases and J dropped 4; count of bases not matched to a gene: 11. Looked up from germline, CDR1 is SGHAT and CDR2 is FQNNGV. This CDR3 has 16 amino acids. The full variable domain, its missing parts supplied by reference TRBV11-2 and TRBJ2-3, is EAGVAQSPRYKIIEKRQSVAFWCNPISGHATLYWYQQILGQGPKLLIQFQNNGVVDDSQLPKDRFSAERLKGVDSTLKIQPAKLEDSAVYLCASSKRAGAGPDTQYFGPGTRLTVL.

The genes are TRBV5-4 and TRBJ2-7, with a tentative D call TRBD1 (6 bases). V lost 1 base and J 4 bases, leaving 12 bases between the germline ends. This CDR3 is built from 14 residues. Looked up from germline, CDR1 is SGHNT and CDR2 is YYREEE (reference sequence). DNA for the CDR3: TGTGCCAGCAGCTTGTCCGGGACACCTTACGAGCAGTACTTC. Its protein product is CASSLSGTPYEQYF.

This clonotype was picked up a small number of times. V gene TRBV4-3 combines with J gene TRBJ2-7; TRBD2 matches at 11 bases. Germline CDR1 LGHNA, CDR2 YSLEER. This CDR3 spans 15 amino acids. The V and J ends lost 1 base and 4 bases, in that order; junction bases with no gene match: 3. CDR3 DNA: TGCGCCAGCAGCCAAGGACTAGCGGGACCGTACGAGCAGTACTTC. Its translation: CASSQGLAGPYEQYF.

Here the CDR3 reads CASRRGAGELFF. CDR3 sequence (DNA): TGTGCCAGCAGGAGGGGGGCCGGGGAGCTGTTTTTT. The rearrangement links TRBV12-3 or TRBV12-4 to TRBJ2-2, with D perhaps assigned TRBD1 or TRBD2 (6 bases each). The CDR3 runs 12 residues. V lost 6 bases and J lost 6, with 8 bases in between.

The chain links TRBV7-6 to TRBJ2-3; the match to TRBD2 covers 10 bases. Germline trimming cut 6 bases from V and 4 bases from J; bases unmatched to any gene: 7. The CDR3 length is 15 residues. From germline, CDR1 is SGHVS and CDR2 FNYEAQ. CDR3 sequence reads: CASSRAGGQADTQYF. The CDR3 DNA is TGTGCCAGCAGTCGAGCGGGAGGGCAAGCAGATACGCAGTATTTT.

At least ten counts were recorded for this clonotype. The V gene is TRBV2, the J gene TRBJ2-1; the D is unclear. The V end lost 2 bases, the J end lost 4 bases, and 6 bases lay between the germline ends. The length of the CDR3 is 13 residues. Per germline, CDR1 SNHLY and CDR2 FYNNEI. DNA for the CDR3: TGTGCCAGCAGTGAAATACAATACAATGAGCAGTTCTTC. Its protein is CASSEIQYNEQFF.

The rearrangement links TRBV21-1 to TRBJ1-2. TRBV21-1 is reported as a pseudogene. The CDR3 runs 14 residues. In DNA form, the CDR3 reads TGTGCCAGCAGCAAGAATGAACCGACGATCGGCTACACCTTC. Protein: CASSKNEPTIGYTF.

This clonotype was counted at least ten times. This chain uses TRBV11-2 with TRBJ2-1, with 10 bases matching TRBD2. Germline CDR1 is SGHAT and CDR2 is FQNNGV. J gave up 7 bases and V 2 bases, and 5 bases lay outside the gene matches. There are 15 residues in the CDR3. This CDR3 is CASSLLAGVGNEQFF. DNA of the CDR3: TGTGCCAGCAGCTTACTAGCGGGAGTAGGGAATGAGCAGTTCTTC.

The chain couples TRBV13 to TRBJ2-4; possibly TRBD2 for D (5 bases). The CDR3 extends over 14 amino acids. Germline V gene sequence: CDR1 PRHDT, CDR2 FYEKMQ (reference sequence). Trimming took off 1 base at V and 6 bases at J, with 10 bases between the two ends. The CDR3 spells CASSLDSRGNIQYF. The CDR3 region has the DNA TGTGCCAGCAGCTTAGACTCCCGGGGAAACATTCAGTACTTC. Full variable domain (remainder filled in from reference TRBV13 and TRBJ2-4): AAGVIQSPRHLIKEKRETATLKCYPIPRHDTVYWYQQGPGQDPQFLISFYEKMQSDKGSIPDRFSAQQFSDYHSELNMSSLELGDSALYFCASSLDSRGNIQYFGAGTRLSVL.

CDR3 in amino acids: CASSSGGLGNQPQHF. CDR3 DNA: TGTGCCAGCAGCTCAGGGGGGCTGGGCAATCAGCCCCAGCATTTT. V and J are TRBV11-2 and TRBJ1-5; 7 positions match TRBD1. V shed 4 bases and J 2 bases; nucleotides not matched to a gene: 5. The CDR3 loop spans 15 amino acids. CDR1 and CDR2 from the germline V gene are SGHAT and FQNNGV.

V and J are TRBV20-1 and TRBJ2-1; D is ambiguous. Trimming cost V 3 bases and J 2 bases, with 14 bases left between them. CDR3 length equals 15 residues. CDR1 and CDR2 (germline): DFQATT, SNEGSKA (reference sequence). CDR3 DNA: TGCAGTGCTAGTAACACAGTTGACCCCTACAATGAGCAGTTCTTC. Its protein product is CSASNTVDPYNEQFF.

The CDR3 region has the DNA TGTGCCAGCAGTATCCCGGGGGGCGCTTACAATGAGCAGTTCTTC. Its translation is CASSIPGGAYNEQFF. V is TRBV5-6 and J is TRBJ2-1; D is perhaps TRBD2 (7 bases). The germline V gene has CDR1 SGHDT and CDR2 YYEEEE. V lost 5 bases to trimming and J lost 4 bases, with 16 bases between them. The CDR3 loop spans 15 amino acids.